This TCR beta chain was identified during a study of blood T cell repertoires in COVID-19 (dated by TCRdb to the early 2020s). A note on the overall study: Samples from collaborators originated in the United States, Italy and Spain and spanned both the acute and convalescent phases of COVID-19. The prospective study material was composed of cDNA or gDNA derived from T cells, B-cell-depleted T cells, or PBMCs. The dataset comprised deeply sampled blood TCRbeta repertoires from subjects exposed to, actively infected with, or recovered from COVID-19. The samples were drawn from the first 160 participants of the ongoing ImmuneRACE study and from 950 to 1,500 subjects provided by 6 global collaborators. Where HLA class I and class II types were available, the types were taken from metadata supplied by the sample provider, not from assay-based typing. Sample metadata almost always included a de-identified subject ID, COVID-19 status, age in years and sex. The repertoires were released in a freely available public database intended as a resource for research on the immune response to SARS-CoV-2. Overall study results and their limits: The amount of clinical and demographic metadata varied by source and participant and was provided uncurated.

TCRbeta CDR3 regions were amplified from genomic DNA by means of the immunoSEQ Assay, a bias-controlled multiplex PCR. As for how the authors treated the data: The number of nucleated cells in each sample was estimated by amplification of reference gene primers within the assay. To quantify the absolute abundance of each unique TCRbeta CDR3 rearrangement, sequence reads were collapsed and filtered. For each sample, productive Simpson clonality was calculated as the square root of Simpson's diversity index across productive rearrangements. TCRdb provides this immuneACCESS table in a form limited to in-frame rearrangements. Some clones are lacking; in checked studies, under half of them reflect an unresolved V gene, and why the rest are absent is not known. V, J and clone size were drawn from that table, and D and trimming were deduced from the DNA. This sample holds some 350,000 clones; around 92% were observed only once. Approximately 3% of the sample lies in the top ten.

One collaborating source in Seattle enrolled patients while the patients were actively infected and followed the patients over time throughout the course of disease. Each collaborating institution followed its own protocols to collect whole blood in K2EDTA tubes. For TCRbeta analysis, collaborator samples were shipped as frozen whole blood, as isolated PBMCs, or as DNA extracted from either sample type. This clone appeared once. Its antigen is currently not known. The sample holds no much larger clone one base away, and base qualities are not on file. V is pared back by 5 bases and J by 4 bases, with 20 bases lying between the germline termini. From cysteine to phenylalanine, the CDR3 is 16 amino acids long. Only the CDR3 DNA is retained, 48 bases long and in frame from the first base. Taken from the germline V gene, the CDR1 and CDR2 loops are MDHEN and SYDVKM.

Sequencing used peripheral blood. The rearranged chain carries TRBV28 and TRBJ1-2; the D gene remains uncertain. This receptor was identified in a woman aged 25 to 39 with COVID-19, enrolled during active disease. The CDR3 protein: CASSLYTAQRPYGYTF. The DNA reads TGTGCCAGCAGTCTATATACCGCACAGAGACCCTATGGCTACACCTTC.